The rows below give T cell receptor beta chains drawn from one sample of a study of response to subunit inactivated influenza vaccine. TCRdb processed the RT-PCR reads anew with MiXCR; each CDR3 protein has one entry. Of about 650,000 distinct CDR3 sequences in the sample, around 15% were seen once. Sequencing used PBMCs from blood, obtained 14 to 15 days before vaccination. The source of these receptors is a man aged 45-65 years who received an inactivated influenza vaccine. Each CDR3 is given with its conserved first and last residue. D genes are given only for firm matches. Not all rows give a size; the values are once, few, many and, for expanded clones, a class.

D,J,V,size,CDR3,DNA
NA,TRBJ2-7,TRBV20-1,few,CSASLVGSPYEQYF,TGCAGTGCTAGTCTCGTCGGGAGCCCCTACGAGCAGTACTTC
TRBD2,TRBJ2-1,TRBV4-1,few,CASSLRLGRGASYNEQFF,TGCGCCAGCAGCCTCCGGCTGGGGCGGGGGGCCTCCTACAATGAGCAGTTCTTC
NA,TRBJ2-1,TRBV12-3/TRBV12-4,few,CASSLLEGALYNEQFF,TGTGCCAGCAGTTTATTGGAGGGGGCCCTCTACAATGAGCAGTTCTTC
TRBD1,TRBJ2-7,TRBV20-1,NA,CSALDRDRVYEQYF,TGCAGTGCCTTAGACCGGGACAGGGTCTACGAGCAGTACTTC
TRBD2,TRBJ2-1,TRBV29-1,few,CSVAPQTSGGAHNEQFF,TGCAGCGTTGCTCCCCAAACTAGCGGGGGGGCCCACAATGAGCAGTTCTTC
NA,TRBJ2-6,TRBV20-1,NA,CSATDGANVLTF,TGCAGTGCTACCGACGGGGCCAACGTCCTGACTTTC
TRBD1,TRBJ2-3,TRBV7-2,few,CASSLGARGTDTQYF,TGTGCCAGCAGCTTAGGGGCCAGGGGGACAGATACGCAGTATTTT
NA,TRBJ2-1,TRBV7-2,few,CASTPEWGFTEQFF,TGTGCCAGCACACCGGAATGGGGTTTCACTGAGCAGTTCTTC
TRBD1,TRBJ2-5,TRBV20-1,NA,CSARTDRGAKTQYF,TGCAGTGCTAGGACGGACAGGGGGGCGAAGACCCAGTACTTC
TRBD2,TRBJ2-1,TRBV12-5,few,CASGLSGLAGEQFF,TGTGCTAGTGGTTTGTCCGGACTAGCGGGGGAGCAGTTCTTC
TRBD2,TRBJ2-5,TRBV7-2,few,CASSLAGRAQYF,TGTGCCAGCAGCTTAGCGGGGAGGGCCCAGTACTTC
TRBD1,TRBJ2-7,TRBV4-1,NA,CASSQEVGGRGLDEQYF,TGCGCCAGCAGCCAAGAAGTGGGAGGCAGGGGGCTCGACGAGCAGTACTTC
NA,TRBJ2-1,TRBV6-5,NA,CASSSRDISYNEQFF,TGTGCCAGCAGTTCCAGGGACATCTCCTACAATGAGCAGTTCTTC
NA,TRBJ2-7,TRBV5-1,few,CASIWRIHEQYF,TGCGCCAGCATTTGGAGAATCCACGAGCAGTACTTC
NA,TRBJ1-1,TRBV30,NA,CAWSLNTGVEAFF,TGTGCCTGGAGCCTAAATACAGGTGTCGAAGCTTTCTTT
NA,TRBJ2-5,TRBV12-3/TRBV12-4,many,CASRETVGLAQYF,TGTGCCAGCAGGGAGACAGTGGGTCTGGCCCAGTACTTC
NA,TRBJ1-1,TRBV5-1,few,CASSSGPHEAFF,TGCGCCAGCAGCTCTGGACCGCATGAAGCTTTCTTT
NA,TRBJ1-5,TRBV19,NA,CASTWTLYSNQPQHF,TGTGCCAGTACCTGGACCCTTTATAGCAATCAGCCCCAGCATTTT
NA,TRBJ2-3,TRBV7-2,NA,CASSLVPQSADTQYF,TGTGCCAGCAGCTTAGTGCCCCAAAGCGCAGATACGCAGTATTTT
NA,TRBJ2-3,TRBV2,NA,CASSGYSADTQYF,TGTGCCAGCAGTGGATACAGCGCAGATACGCAGTATTTT
NA,TRBJ2-7,TRBV29-1,NA,CSVESPNGRWQYF,TGCAGCGTTGAAAGTCCGAACGGAAGGTGGCAGTACTTC
TRBD1,TRBJ1-1,TRBV28,few,CASSSWDRNGFF,TGTGCCAGCAGTTCCTGGGACAGGAATGGTTTCTTT
NA,TRBJ2-7,TRBV5-1,few,CASSWDGTNYEQYF,TGCGCCAGCAGCTGGGACGGAACTAACTACGAGCAGTACTTC
NA,TRBJ2-1,TRBV20-1,many,CSAGAVGEQFF,TGCAGTGCTGGGGCGGTGGGAGAGCAGTTCTTC
NA,TRBJ1-2,TRBV6-1,NA,CASIQRGGWNYGYTF,TGTGCCAGCATCCAACGAGGAGGGTGGAACTATGGCTACACCTTC
TRBD2,TRBJ2-7,TRBV15,few,CATSRHSGSGYEQYF,TGTGCCACCAGCAGACATAGCGGGAGCGGCTACGAGCAGTACTTC
TRBD1,TRBJ2-7,TRBV6-5,NA,CASSYQGQGKAEQYF,TGTGCCAGCAGCTACCAGGGACAGGGTAAAGCCGAGCAGTACTTC
NA,TRBJ2-7,TRBV18,few,CASSPGYTYEQYF,TGTGCCAGCTCACCAGGGTATACCTACGAGCAGTACTTC
NA,TRBJ1-5,TRBV20-1,few,CSARGPEGGNQPQHF,TGCAGTGCTAGAGGCCCCGAGGGGGGCAATCAGCCCCAGCATTTT